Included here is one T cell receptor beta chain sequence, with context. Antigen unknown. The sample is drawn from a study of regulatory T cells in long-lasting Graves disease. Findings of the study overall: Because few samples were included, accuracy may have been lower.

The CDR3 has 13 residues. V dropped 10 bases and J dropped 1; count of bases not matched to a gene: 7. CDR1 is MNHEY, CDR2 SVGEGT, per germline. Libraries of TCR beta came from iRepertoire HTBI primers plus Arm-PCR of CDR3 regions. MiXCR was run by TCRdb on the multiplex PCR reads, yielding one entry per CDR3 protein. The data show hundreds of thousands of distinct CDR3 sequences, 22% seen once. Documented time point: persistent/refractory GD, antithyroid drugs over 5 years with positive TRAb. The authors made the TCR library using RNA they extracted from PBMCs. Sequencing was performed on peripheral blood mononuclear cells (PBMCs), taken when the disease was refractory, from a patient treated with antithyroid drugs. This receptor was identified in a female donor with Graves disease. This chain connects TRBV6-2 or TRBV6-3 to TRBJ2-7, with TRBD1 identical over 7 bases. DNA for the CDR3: TGTGCCACCTCAGAGGGACAGTCCTACGAGCAGTACTTC. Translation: CATSEGQSYEQYF.